The clone carrying this TCR beta chain showed up just a few times. This record comes from a study of PD-1 blockade in classical Hodgkin lymphoma. On the study more broadly: Patients were treated with nivolumab at 3 mg/kg, and this was given intravenously every 2 weeks.

The repertoire was sequenced with immunoSEQ multiplex PCR; TCRdb's copy has only in-frame clones and lacks some. Of about 46,000 clones listed, about 73% were seen once; the top ten hold 11%. Relapses following autologous stem cell transplantation were seen in all patients, with brentuximab vedotin exposure varying. Germline V gene lookup returns CDR1 MDHEN and CDR2 SYDVKM. J was trimmed by 3 bases and V by 2 bases; bases with no gene match: 4. The CDR3 loop spans 15 amino acids. This chain joins TRBV28 and TRBJ2-7; TRBD1 matches at 10 bases. This receptor was obtained from a human donor with classical Hodgkin lymphoma. The material was peripheral blood mononuclear cells (PBMCs), obtained at baseline. The CDR3 DNA reads TGTGCCAGCAGTTTAGTTGGGACAGGGGACTACGAGCAGTACTTC. Protein: CASSLVGTGDYEQYF.